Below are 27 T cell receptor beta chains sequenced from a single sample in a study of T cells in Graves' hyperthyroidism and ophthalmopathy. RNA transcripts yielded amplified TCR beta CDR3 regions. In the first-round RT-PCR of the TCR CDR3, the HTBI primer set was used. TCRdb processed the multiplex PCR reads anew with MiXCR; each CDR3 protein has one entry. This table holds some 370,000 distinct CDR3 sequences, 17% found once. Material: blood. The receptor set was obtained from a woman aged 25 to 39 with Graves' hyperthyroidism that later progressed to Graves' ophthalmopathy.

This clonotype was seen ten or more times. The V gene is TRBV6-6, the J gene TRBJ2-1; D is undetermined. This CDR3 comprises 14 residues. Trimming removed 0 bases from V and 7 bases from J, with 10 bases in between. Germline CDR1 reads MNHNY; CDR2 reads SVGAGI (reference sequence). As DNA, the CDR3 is TGTGCCAGCAGTTACTCGTGGAGCTTGAATGAGCAGTTCTTC. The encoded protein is CASSYSWSLNEQFF.

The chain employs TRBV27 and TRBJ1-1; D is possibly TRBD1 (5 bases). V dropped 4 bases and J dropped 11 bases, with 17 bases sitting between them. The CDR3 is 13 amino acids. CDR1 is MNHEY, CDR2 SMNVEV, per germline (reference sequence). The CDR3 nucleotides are TGTGCCAGCAGTTCAAGGGACGGTCTAAGGGCTTTCTTT. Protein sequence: CASSSRDGLRAFF.

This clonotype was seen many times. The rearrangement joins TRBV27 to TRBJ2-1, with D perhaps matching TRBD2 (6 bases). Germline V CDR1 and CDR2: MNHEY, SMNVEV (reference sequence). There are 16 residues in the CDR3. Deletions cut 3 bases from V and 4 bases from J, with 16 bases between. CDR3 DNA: TGTGCCAGCAGTTTGTTTCGCGCGGGGACGTACAATGAGCAGTTCTTC. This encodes CASSLFRAGTYNEQFF.

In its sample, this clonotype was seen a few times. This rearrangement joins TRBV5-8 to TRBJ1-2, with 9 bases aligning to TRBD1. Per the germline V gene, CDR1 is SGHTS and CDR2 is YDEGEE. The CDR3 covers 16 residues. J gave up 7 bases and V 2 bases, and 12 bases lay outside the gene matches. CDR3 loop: CASSFSGTGIRGGYTF. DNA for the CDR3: TGTGCCAGCAGCTTCTCCGGGACAGGGATTCGTGGTGGCTACACCTTC.

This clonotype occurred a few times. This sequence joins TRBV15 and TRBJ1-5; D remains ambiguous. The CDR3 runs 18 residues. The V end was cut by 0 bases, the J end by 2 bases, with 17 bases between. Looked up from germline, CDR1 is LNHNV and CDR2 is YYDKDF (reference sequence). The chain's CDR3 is CATSRDRWYTRGNQPQHF. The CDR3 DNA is TGTGCCACCAGCAGAGATAGGTGGTATACTAGAGGCAATCAGCCCCAGCATTTT.

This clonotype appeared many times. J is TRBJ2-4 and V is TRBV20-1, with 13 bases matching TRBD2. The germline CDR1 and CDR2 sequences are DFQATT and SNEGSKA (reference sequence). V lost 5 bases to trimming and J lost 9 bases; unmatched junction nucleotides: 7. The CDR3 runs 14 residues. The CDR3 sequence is CSAEGLAGALIQYF. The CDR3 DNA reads TGCAGTGCTGAAGGACTAGCGGGAGCGCTCATTCAGTACTTC.

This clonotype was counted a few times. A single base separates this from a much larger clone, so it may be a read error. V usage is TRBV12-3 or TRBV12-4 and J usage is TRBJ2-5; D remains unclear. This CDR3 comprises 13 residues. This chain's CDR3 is CASSFGQQETRYF. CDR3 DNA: TGTGCCAGCAGTTTTGGGCAGCAAGAGACCCGGTACTTC.

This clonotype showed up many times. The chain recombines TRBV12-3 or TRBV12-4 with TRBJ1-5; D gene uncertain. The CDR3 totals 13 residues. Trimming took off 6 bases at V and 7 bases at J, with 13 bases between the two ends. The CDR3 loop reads CASSPGVRQPQHF. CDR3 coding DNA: TGTGCCAGCAGCCCTGGGGTTAGGCAGCCCCAGCATTTT.

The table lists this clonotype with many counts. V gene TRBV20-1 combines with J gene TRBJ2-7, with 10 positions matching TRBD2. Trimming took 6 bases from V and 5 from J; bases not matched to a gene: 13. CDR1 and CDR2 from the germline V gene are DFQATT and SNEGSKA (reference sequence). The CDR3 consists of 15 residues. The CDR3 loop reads CSATLLAGLFDEQYF. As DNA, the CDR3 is TGCAGTGCCACATTACTAGCGGGGCTATTCGACGAGCAGTACTTC.

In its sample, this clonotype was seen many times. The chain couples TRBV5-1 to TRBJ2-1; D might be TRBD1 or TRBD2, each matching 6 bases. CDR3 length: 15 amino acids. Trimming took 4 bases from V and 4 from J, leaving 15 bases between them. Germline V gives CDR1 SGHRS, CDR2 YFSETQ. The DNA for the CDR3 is TGCGCCAGCAGCAGCCCGGGGGCGGGTTACAATGAGCAGTTCTTC. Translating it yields CASSSPGAGYNEQFF.

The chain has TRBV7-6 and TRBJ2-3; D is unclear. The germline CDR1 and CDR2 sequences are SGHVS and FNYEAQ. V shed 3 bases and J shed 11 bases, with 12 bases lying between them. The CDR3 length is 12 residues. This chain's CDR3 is CASSLAGHGQYF. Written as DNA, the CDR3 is TGTGCCAGCAGCTTGGCCGGCCACGGGCAGTATTTT. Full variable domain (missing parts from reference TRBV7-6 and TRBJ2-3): GAGVSQSPRYKVTKRGQDVALRCDPISGHVSLYWYRQALGQGPEFLTYFNYEAQQDKSGLPNDRFSAERPEGSISTLTIQRTEQRDSAMYRCASSLAGHGQYFGPGTRLTVL.

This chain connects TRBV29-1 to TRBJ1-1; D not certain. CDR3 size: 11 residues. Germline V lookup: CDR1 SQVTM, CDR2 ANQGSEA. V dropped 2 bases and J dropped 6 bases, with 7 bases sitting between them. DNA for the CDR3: TGCAGCGTTGAACAGTTTCCTGAAGCTTTCTTT. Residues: CSVEQFPEAFF.

CDR3: CSAPIATGLRDQPQHF. CDR3 bases: TGCAGTGCTCCCATCGCGACGGGGCTGAGGGATCAGCCCCAGCATTTT. This rearrangement joins TRBV20-1 to TRBJ1-5; weak D call: TRBD1 (5 bases). Deletions cut 5 bases from V and 5 bases from J, with 22 bases between. The CDR3 covers 16 residues. Germline V gene data show CDR1 as DFQATT and CDR2 as SNEGSKA (reference sequence).

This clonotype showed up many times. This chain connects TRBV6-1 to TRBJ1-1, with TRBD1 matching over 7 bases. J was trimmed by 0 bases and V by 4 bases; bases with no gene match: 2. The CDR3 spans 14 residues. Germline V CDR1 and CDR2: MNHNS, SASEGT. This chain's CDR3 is CASSGGQMNTEAFF. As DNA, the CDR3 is TGTGCCAGCAGTGGGGGACAGATGAACACTGAAGCTTTCTTT.

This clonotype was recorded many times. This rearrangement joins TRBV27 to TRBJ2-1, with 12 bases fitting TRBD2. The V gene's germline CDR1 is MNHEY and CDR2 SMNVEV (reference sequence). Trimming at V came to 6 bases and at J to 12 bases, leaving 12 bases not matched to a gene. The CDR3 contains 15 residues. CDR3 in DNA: TGTGCCAGCAGCCTCGCTAGCGGGGGGGGTGGATGGCAGTTCTTC. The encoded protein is CASSLASGGGGWQFF.

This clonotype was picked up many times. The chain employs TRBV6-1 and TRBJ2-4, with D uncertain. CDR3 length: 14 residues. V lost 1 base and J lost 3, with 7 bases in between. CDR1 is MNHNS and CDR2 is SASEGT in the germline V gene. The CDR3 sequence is CASSEGGGKNIQYF. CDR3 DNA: TGTGCCAGCAGTGAAGGTGGCGGCAAAAACATTCAGTACTTC.

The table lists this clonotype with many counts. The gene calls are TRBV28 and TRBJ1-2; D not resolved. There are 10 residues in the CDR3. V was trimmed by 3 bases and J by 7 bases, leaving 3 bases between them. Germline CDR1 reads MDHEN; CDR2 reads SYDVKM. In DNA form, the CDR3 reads TGTGCCAGCAGTTTGTTTGGCTACACCTTC. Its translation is CASSLFGYTF.

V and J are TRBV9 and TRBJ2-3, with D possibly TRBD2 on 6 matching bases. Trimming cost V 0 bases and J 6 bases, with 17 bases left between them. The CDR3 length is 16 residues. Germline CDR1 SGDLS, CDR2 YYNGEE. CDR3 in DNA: TGTGCCAGCAGCGTAGGCGCGGGAATACTTCATGATACGCAGTATTTT. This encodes CASSVGAGILHDTQYF.

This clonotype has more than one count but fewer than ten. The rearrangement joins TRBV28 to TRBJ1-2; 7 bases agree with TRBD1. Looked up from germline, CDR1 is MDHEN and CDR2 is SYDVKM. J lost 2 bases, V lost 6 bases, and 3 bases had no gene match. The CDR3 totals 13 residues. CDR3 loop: CASRQGRNYGYTF. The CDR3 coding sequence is TGTGCCAGCAGACAGGGGCGGAACTATGGCTACACCTTC.

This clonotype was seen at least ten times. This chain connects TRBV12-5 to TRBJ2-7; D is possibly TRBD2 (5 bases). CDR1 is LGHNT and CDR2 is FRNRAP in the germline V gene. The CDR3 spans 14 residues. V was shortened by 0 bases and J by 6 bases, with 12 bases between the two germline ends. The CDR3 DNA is TGTGCTAGTGGTTTGGTACGCCCTAGCTCCGAGCAGTACTTC. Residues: CASGLVRPSSEQYF.

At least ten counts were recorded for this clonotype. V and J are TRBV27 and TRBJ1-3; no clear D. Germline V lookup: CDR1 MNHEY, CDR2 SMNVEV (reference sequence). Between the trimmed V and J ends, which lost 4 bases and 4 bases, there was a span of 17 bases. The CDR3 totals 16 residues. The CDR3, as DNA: TGTGCCAGCAGTTCCACAAGAAAGGGATGGGGAAACACCATATATTTT. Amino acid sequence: CASSSTRKGWGNTIYF.

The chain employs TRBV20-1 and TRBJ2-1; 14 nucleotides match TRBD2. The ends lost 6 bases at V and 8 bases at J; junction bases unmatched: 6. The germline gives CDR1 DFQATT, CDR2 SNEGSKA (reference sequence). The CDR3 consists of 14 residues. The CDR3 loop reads CSARLAGGWDEQFF. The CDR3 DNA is TGCAGTGCCCGACTAGCGGGGGGGTGGGATGAGCAGTTCTTC.

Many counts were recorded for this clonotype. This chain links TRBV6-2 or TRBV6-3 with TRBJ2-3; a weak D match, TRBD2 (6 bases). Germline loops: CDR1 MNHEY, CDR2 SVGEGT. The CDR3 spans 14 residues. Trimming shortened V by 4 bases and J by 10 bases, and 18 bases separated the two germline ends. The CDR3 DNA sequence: TGTGCCAGCAGTTGGGCTAGCGACTTCGGTGCGCAGTATTTT. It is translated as CASSWASDFGAQYF.

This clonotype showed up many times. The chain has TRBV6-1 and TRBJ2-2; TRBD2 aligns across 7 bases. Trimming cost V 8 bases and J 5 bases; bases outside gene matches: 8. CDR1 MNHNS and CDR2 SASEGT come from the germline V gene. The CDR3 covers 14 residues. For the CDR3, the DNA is TGTGCCAGCCGGGGAGGGCAGAGAACCGGGGAGCTGTTTTTT. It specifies CASRGGQRTGELFF.

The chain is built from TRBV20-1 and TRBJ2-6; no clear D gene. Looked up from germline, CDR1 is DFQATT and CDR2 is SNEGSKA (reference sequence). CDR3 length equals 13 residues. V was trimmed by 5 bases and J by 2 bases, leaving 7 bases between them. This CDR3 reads CSALDAGANVLTF. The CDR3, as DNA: TGCAGTGCTCTGGACGCTGGGGCCAACGTCCTGACTTTC.

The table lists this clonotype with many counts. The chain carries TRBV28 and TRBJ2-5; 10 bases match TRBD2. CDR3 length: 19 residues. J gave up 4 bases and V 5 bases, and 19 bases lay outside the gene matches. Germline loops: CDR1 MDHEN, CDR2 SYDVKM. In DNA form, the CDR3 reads TGTGCCAGCAGTCTCTCGTGGACTAGCGGCATAAATCTAGGAGAGACCCAGTACTTC. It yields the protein CASSLSWTSGINLGETQYF.

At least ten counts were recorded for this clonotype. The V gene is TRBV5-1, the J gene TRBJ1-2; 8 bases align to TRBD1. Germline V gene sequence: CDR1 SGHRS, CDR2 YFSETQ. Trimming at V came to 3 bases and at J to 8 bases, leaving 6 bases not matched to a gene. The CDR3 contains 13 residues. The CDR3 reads CASSSPDRGGYTF. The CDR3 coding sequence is TGCGCCAGCAGCTCTCCAGACAGGGGCGGCTACACCTTC.